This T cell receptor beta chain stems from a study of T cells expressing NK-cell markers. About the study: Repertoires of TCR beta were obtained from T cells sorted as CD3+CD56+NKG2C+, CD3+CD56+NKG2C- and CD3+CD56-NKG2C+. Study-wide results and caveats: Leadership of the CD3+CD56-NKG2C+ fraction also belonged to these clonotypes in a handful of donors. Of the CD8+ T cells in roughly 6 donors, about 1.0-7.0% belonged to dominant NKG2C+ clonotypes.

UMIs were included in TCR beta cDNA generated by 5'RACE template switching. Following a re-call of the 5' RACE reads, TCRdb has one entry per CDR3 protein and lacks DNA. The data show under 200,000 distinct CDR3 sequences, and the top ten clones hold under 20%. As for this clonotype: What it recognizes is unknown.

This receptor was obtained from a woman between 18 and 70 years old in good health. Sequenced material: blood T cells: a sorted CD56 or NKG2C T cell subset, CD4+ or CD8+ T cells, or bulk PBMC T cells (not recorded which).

CDR3 residues: CASSPRGSSLDTQYF. The V and J genes are TRBV5-1 and TRBJ2-3; TCRdb's assignment of TRBD1 cannot be checked, as there is no DNA. The length of the CDR3 is 15 residues. Germline V gene lookup returns CDR1 SGHRS and CDR2 YFSETQ.